Each of the 2 T cell receptor beta chains below was sequenced from the same sample in a study of PD-1 blockade in classical Hodgkin lymphoma (dated by TCRdb to between 2020 and 2021). The intended sense of this specimen's time point label: cycle 4 day 1 (C4D1), after 5 to 7 weeks of nivolumab. Relapse after autologous stem cell transplantation had occurred in all trial patients, and cohorts A, B and C were distinguished by prior brentuximab vedotin exposure. The library was obtained by the immunoSEQ multiplex PCR assay. TCRdb took this table from immuneACCESS and kept in-frame rearrangements with V and J called. Such tables lack part of the clones; where checked against another copy, unresolved V genes explain under half of the gap, and the rest is unexplained. In this sample the table shows some 93,000 clones, 75% to 85% of which occur a single time. The ten top clones hold about 15% of the sample.

The material sequenced was peripheral blood mononuclear cells (PBMCs), taken before the fourth cycle of nivolumab. The receptors here all came from a human donor with classical Hodgkin lymphoma.

The DNA of the CDR3 is TGTGCCTGGAGTGTAGCCAGGGAGGGCTACGAGCAGTACTTC. Translating it yields CAWSVAREGYEQYF. V gene TRBV30 combines with J gene TRBJ2-7, with 7 bases matching TRBD2. V lost 0 bases to trimming and J lost 3 bases; unmatched junction nucleotides: 5. The CDR3 has 14 residues. Germline CDR1 is GTSNPN and CDR2 is SVGIG (reference sequence).

This rearrangement joins TRBV27 to TRBJ2-7, with D tentatively TRBD1 (5 bases). V was trimmed by 6 bases and J by 1 base, leaving 16 bases between them. Per the germline V gene, CDR1 is MNHEY and CDR2 is SMNVEV (reference sequence). The CDR3 covers 15 residues. The CDR3 nucleotides are TGTGCCAGCAGCTTGGAGTTTGGGGCTTCCTACGAGCAGTACTTC. It encodes CASSLEFGASYEQYF.